The 18 T cell receptor beta chains listed next were all sequenced from one sample in a study of beta chain features in type 1 diabetes. Findings and limits, study-wide: Patients with Type 1 diabetes showed moderately but significantly shorter TCRB CDR3s in all four CD4+ subsets.

The whole isolated RNA underwent reverse transcription, so sequencing captured expressed TCRB transcripts. Method: immunoSEQ multiplex PCR; TCRdb's copy keeps in-frame clones and lacks some. Altogether almost 350,000 clones are present, roughly 9% being singletons, with the ten largest covering roughly 1%. The antigens of these receptors remain unknown. Sequencing was performed on central memory CD4+ T cells from blood. Source of these receptors: a man aged 25 to 40 with type 1 diabetes.

This clone was recorded a few times. The V and J genes are TRBV27 and TRBJ2-1, with D tentatively TRBD2 (5 bases). The CDR3 sequence is 17 residues long. Trimming stripped 11 bases from V and 5 bases from J, with 28 bases between. Germline lookup yields CDR1 MNHEY and CDR2 SMNVEV (reference sequence). The DNA of the CDR3 is TGTGCCGGTCACGGGCCCGGCGGGCGAATAAGGAACAATGAGCAGTTCTTC. Protein sequence: CAGHGPGGRIRNNEQFF.

This clone appeared a few times. The rearrangement uses TRBV5-4 and TRBJ2-7, with TRBD2 matching 8 bases. The CDR3 has 14 amino acids. Unmatched junction bases numbered 5, after V lost 3 bases and J lost 3 bases. Germline V CDR1 and CDR2: SGHNT, YYREEE (reference sequence). CDR3 coding DNA: TGTGCCAGCAGCTCGACTAGCGTCGGCTACGAGCAGTACTTC. It codes for CASSSTSVGYEQYF.

In its sample, this clone was seen a few times. V gene TRBV18 combines with J gene TRBJ1-4; no clear D. Germline V gives CDR1 KGHSH, CDR2 LQKENI. V lost 6 bases and J 5 bases, leaving 16 bases between the germline ends. There are 15 residues in the CDR3. The CDR3 is CASSQAGRGNEKLFF. As DNA, the CDR3 is TGTGCCAGCTCCCAGGCGGGAAGAGGGAATGAAAAACTGTTTTTT.

With respect to this clone: Other DNA sequences from this sample encode an identical CDR3 as well. The V call is TRBV5-1, the J call TRBJ1-1; D is uncertain. Germline V gene lookup returns CDR1 SGHRS and CDR2 YFSETQ. V was shortened by 0 bases and J by 1 base, with 4 bases between the two germline ends. This CDR3 has 13 amino acids. The CDR3, as DNA: TGCGCCAGCAGCTTGGAGGCGAACACTGAAGCTTTCTTT. Its protein product is CASSLEANTEAFF.

The V gene is TRBV28, the J gene TRBJ1-5; D not certain. The CDR3 has 13 amino acids. Germline-derived CDR1 and CDR2 are MDHEN and SYDVKM. V lost 1 base, J lost 7 bases, and 8 bases lay in between. The CDR3 here is CASSLSGMQPQHF. The CDR3 DNA sequence: TGTGCCAGCAGTTTATCAGGCATGCAGCCCCAGCATTTT.

This clone was seen more than once but under ten times. The chain joins TRBV7-8 to TRBJ1-3, with D perhaps matching TRBD1 (5 bases). The CDR3 loop spans 16 amino acids. CDR1 is SGHVS and CDR2 is FQNEAQ in the germline V gene. The V and J ends lost 3 bases and 4 bases respectively, with 16 bases between them. The CDR3 region has the DNA TGTGCCAGCAGCTTGGACCCCCGGTCAGGGGGAAACACCATATATTTT. Translated: CASSLDPRSGGNTIYF.

V is TRBV5-6 and J is TRBJ2-3; D remains unclear. V lost 5 bases and J 2 bases, leaving 12 bases between the germline ends. Germline CDR1 is SGHDT and CDR2 is YYEEEE. CDR3 length: 14 amino acids. The DNA for the CDR3 is TGTGCCAGCAGGGAAGTGTCTATCACAGATACGCAGTATTTT. Protein sequence: CASREVSITDTQYF.

J is TRBJ1-1 and V is TRBV6-5; TRBD1 agrees at 8 bases. Germline CDR1 reads MNHEY; CDR2 reads SVGAGI. This CDR3 region has 16 residues. V was clipped by 4 bases and J by 0 bases; unmatched bases: 7. The CDR3 here is CASSSDRGVMNTEAFF. The CDR3 DNA reads TGTGCCAGCAGTTCCGACAGGGGCGTTATGAACACTGAAGCTTTCTTT.

This clone was counted between two and nine times. The chain employs TRBV5-4 and TRBJ1-5; D ambiguous. This CDR3 region has 14 residues. V shed 1 base and J shed 3 bases, with 8 bases lying between them. CDR1 and CDR2 from the germline V gene are SGHNT and YYREEE (reference sequence). The CDR3 region is CASSLSGINQPQHF. The CDR3 nucleotides read TGTGCCAGCAGCTTGTCGGGGATCAATCAGCCCCAGCATTTT.

This clone was seen ten or more times. The J gene is TRBJ2-5, the V gene TRBV29-1; 8 bases are shared with TRBD2. CDR3 length: 14 residues. V shed 4 bases and J 2 bases; nucleotides not matched to a gene: 6. Germline lookup yields CDR1 SQVTM and CDR2 ANQGSEA. CDR3 bases: TGCAGCGTTGCGGCGGGGGGAATACAAGAGACCCAGTACTTC. It encodes CSVAAGGIQETQYF.

This clone was picked up a small number of times. The V and J genes are TRBV9 and TRBJ1-6, with TRBD1 identical over 7 bases. Germline CDR1 is SGDLS and CDR2 is YYNGEE. The CDR3 length is 14 residues. V was clipped by 3 bases and J by 6 bases; unmatched bases: 3. The CDR3 bases are TGTGCCAGCAGCGCGGGACAGAGTAATTCACCCCTCCACTTT. Its translation is CASSAGQSNSPLHF.

The chain recombines TRBV9 with TRBJ2-7; D unresolved. V was pared by 2 bases and J by 4 bases, with 10 bases between. CDR1 is SGDLS, CDR2 YYNGEE, per germline. This CDR3 contains 13 residues. CDR3 residues: CASSVRLGYEQYF. In DNA, the CDR3 is TGTGCCAGCAGCGTGAGACTGGGGTACGAGCAGTACTTC.

The sample holds a few counts of this clone. CDR3 protein: CASSLGAGLAGNEQFF. In nucleotides, the CDR3 is TGTGCCAGCAGCTTAGGGGCCGGACTAGCTGGGAATGAGCAGTTCTTC. The rearrangement joins TRBV7-2 to TRBJ2-1, with TRBD2 matching 8 bases. This CDR3 has 16 residues. V lost 1 base, J lost 7 bases, and 9 bases stayed unmatched. CDR1 SGHTA and CDR2 FQGNSA come from the germline V gene.

This clone came up a few times. The chain is built from TRBV28 and TRBJ1-1; maybe TRBD1 (5 bases). Germline CDR1 and CDR2: MDHEN and SYDVKM. Trimming removed 3 bases from V and 6 bases from J, with 11 bases in between. The CDR3 covers 13 residues. The CDR3 sequence is CASSLGRDAEAFF. CDR3 bases: TGTGCCAGCAGTTTGGGGAGGGACGCTGAAGCTTTCTTT.

This clone was seen more than once but under ten times. V is TRBV28 and J is TRBJ1-1; 7 nucleotides align to TRBD1. The CDR3 loop spans 16 amino acids. Germline trimming cut 2 bases from V and 4 bases from J; bases unmatched to any gene: 10. CDR1 and CDR2 (germline): MDHEN, SYDVKM. CDR3 in amino acids: CASSLRRNRGSTEAFF. CDR3 sequence (DNA): TGTGCCAGCAGTTTAAGACGTAACAGGGGTAGCACTGAAGCTTTCTTT.

The gene calls are TRBV6-1 and TRBJ2-5; tentatively, D is TRBD2 (6 bases). Germline-derived CDR1 and CDR2 are MNHNS and SASEGT. The V end lost 5 bases, the J end lost 10 bases, and 17 bases lay between the germline ends. The CDR3 covers 13 residues. CDR3 in amino acids: CASSRDWAAHQYF. DNA for the CDR3: TGTGCCAGCAGTAGGGACTGGGCAGCGCACCAGTACTTC.

In regard to this clone: Other DNA sequences within the sample encode an identical CDR3. V and J are TRBV5-1 and TRBJ2-3; D is uncertain. The germline V and J ends were trimmed by 1 base and 2 bases, with 2 bases remaining between them. Looked up from germline, CDR1 is SGHRS and CDR2 is YFSETQ. The CDR3 covers 12 residues. The CDR3 DNA sequence: TGCGCCAGCAGCTTGACCACAGATACGCAGTATTTT. It is translated as CASSLTTDTQYF.

This clone was recorded a few times. The V call is TRBV6-5, the J call TRBJ1-5; TRBD1 agrees at 9 bases. There are 13 residues in the CDR3. From germline, CDR1 is MNHEY and CDR2 SVGAGI. J gave up 6 bases and V 4 bases, and 1 base lay outside the gene matches. CDR3 DNA sequence: TGTGCCAGCAGTTTGGACAGGGGTCAGCCCCAGCATTTT. Its protein product is CASSLDRGQPQHF.